This record covers a single T cell receptor (beta chain). Antigen specificity is unknown. Primers included in the PCR were 60 Vbeta and 13 Jbeta primers. Measured with immunoSEQ multiplex PCR; TCRdb has only the in-frame clones, and not every one. This table has 170,000 or so clones, around 82% appearing once. The data stem from a study of cytomegalovirus exposure and HLA in healthy donors. V was shortened by 4 bases and J by 4 bases, with 12 bases between the two germline ends. This CDR3 spans 14 amino acids. Germline CDR1 is SGHTS and CDR2 is YDEGEE. Study-level points and caveats: In a later analysis, DRB1 alleles had the most associated TCRs; HLA-C alleles the fewest. In presence/absence analyses, roughly uniform sequencing depth across donors was assumed.

This receptor was identified in a woman aged 50 to 60 in good health and CMV-seropositive. The chain combines TRBV5-8 with TRBJ1-5; D gene uncertain. Sequenced sample: PBMCs. CDR3: CASSLPGPNQPQHF. CDR3 coding DNA: TGTGCCAGCAGCCTACCGGGTCCAAATCAGCCCCAGCATTTT.